This TCR beta chain appears in the sequencing data of a study of blood T cell repertoires in COVID-19. Background on the study: The analysed material was cDNA or gDNA that came from T cells, B-cell-depleted T cells, or PBMCs.

Germline V gene lookup returns CDR1 KGHSH and CDR2 LQKENI. Deletions cut 3 bases from V and 7 bases from J, with 27 bases between. This CDR3 contains 18 residues. In the source study's methods: From reference gene primer amplification, estimates of nucleated cell counts were derived. TCRdb keeps only in-frame clones here, not all; method: immunoSEQ multiplex PCR. V and J calls and clone size follow that table, whereas D and trimming were derived from the DNA. The sample shows some 390,000 clones, roughly nine tenths of them seen only once. This clone was seen a handful of times. The source is a man aged 30 to 45 who had recovered from COVID-19. The chain is built from TRBV18 and TRBJ1-1; D unresolved. Sequenced material: PBMCs or T cells enriched from blood (not recorded which). CDR3: CASSPRGALPGWFYEAFF. The CDR3 DNA reads TGTGCCAGCTCACCTCGCGGCGCCCTCCCGGGGTGGTTTTATGAAGCTTTCTTT.